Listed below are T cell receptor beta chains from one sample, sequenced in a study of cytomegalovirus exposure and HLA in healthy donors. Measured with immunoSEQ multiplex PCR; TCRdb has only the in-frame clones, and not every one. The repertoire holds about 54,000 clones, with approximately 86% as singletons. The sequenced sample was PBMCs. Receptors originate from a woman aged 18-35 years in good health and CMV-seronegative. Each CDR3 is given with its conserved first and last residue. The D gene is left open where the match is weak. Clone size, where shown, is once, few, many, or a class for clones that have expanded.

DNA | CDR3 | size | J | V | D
TGCGCCAGCAGCCAAACGGGACTAGCCTTCAATGAGCAGTTCTTC | CASSQTGLAFNEQFF | - | TRBJ2-1 | TRBV4-1 | TRBD2
TGTGCCAGCAGACCACAGGGGGAATCCTACAATGAGCAGTTCTTC | CASRPQGESYNEQFF | - | TRBJ2-1 | TRBV28 | TRBD1
TGTGCCTACTGGGGGCAGGCCAGGGTCTCTGGGGCCAACGTCCTGACTTTC | CAYWGQARVSGANVLTF | - | TRBJ2-6 | TRBV30 | -
TGTGCCATCAAGGAGCGGGAGGGGTACAATGAGCAGTTCTTC | CAIKEREGYNEQFF | - | TRBJ2-1 | TRBV10-3 | TRBD2
TGTGCCAGCAGTTTAGAAGGTCGGGCGGGGAAGGTTGGCTACACCTTC | CASSLEGRAGKVGYTF | - | TRBJ1-2 | TRBV27 | -
TGTGCCAGCAGCCAGCAACTAGCGGGAGGAAAAGACGAGCAGTTCTTC | CASSQQLAGGKDEQFF | - | TRBJ2-1 | TRBV4-2 | TRBD2
TGTGCCAGCAGTCCAGTCGGGAGAGGTTACAATGAGCAGTTCTTC | CASSPVGRGYNEQFF | once | TRBJ2-1 | TRBV27 | -
TGTGCCAGCAGTTCGGGACAGGGCTACGAGCAGTACTTC | CASSSGQGYEQYF | - | TRBJ2-7 | TRBV28 | TRBD1
TGTGCCAGCAGTTTACTTTTCGGGGGGGATACGCAGTATTTT | CASSLLFGGDTQYF | - | TRBJ2-3 | TRBV28 | TRBD2
TGTGCCAGCAGCCATGGCGATATTTGGAAACTAGCGGGAGTAGTTATCTTC | CASSHGDIWKLAGVVIF | - | TRBJ2-7 | TRBV28 | TRBD2
TGCGCCAGCAGCTTGGGACAGACGAACACTGAAGCTTTCTTT | CASSLGQTNTEAFF | - | TRBJ1-1 | TRBV5-1 | -
TGTGCCAGCAGTGGAGACTACACAACGGGCGAGCAGTACTTC | CASSGDYTTGEQYF | - | TRBJ2-7 | TRBV6-1 | -
TGCAGCGTTGTGGTAGGGGCGGGAGGGGCTGAAGCTTTCTTT | CSVVVGAGGAEAFF | - | TRBJ1-1 | TRBV29-1 | -
TGTGCCAGCAGCGCCCAGGGATCTGGGGCCAACGTCCTGACTTTC | CASSAQGSGANVLTF | - | TRBJ2-6 | TRBV9 | -
TGTGCCAGCAGCCTAGCCCCAGGCTCGTGGGTGGAGACCCAGTACTTC | CASSLAPGSWVETQYF | - | TRBJ2-5 | TRBV7-9 | -
TGTGCCAGCAGCCCCTGGACTAGCGGGAGCATGAACGAGCAGTACTTC | CASSPWTSGSMNEQYF | - | TRBJ2-7 | TRBV7-9 | TRBD2
TGCGCCAGCAGTGGTATAAGCGGATCCTACAATGAGCAGTTCTTC | CASSGISGSYNEQFF | - | TRBJ2-1 | TRBV10-1 | -
TGTGCCAGCAGTTTCGTGTCACTGGCAGATACGCAGTATTTT | CASSFVSLADTQYF | - | TRBJ2-3 | TRBV27 | -
TGTGCCAGCTACACGGGGACAGGGCGATACGAGCAGTACTTC | CASYTGTGRYEQYF | - | TRBJ2-7 | TRBV28 | TRBD1
TGTGCCAGCAGTGAAGTAGACAGGGGGCGTCCCGGCTACACCTTC | CASSEVDRGRPGYTF | - | TRBJ1-2 | TRBV2 | TRBD1
TGCGCCAGCAGCTTGAAAGCGGATAGCACAGATACGCAGTATTTT | CASSLKADSTDTQYF | once | TRBJ2-3 | TRBV5-1 | -
TGTGCCAGCAGCCGTAGGTGGCAGGCGAACACTGAAGCTTTCTTT | CASSRRWQANTEAFF | - | TRBJ1-1 | TRBV6-5 | -
TGTGCCACTCTAGGACAGGGGGCTGAGGCTTTCTTT | CATLGQGAEAFF | - | TRBJ1-1 | TRBV19 | TRBD1
TGCGCCAGCAGCTTGCAGGAAAACACCGGGGAGCTGTTTTTT | CASSLQENTGELFF | - | TRBJ2-2 | TRBV5-1 | -
TGTGCCAGCAGTGAAGGAAGGGGAGGACACCGCGTGAACACCGGGGAGCTGTTTTTT | CASSEGRGGHRVNTGELFF | - | TRBJ2-2 | TRBV2 | -
TGTGCCAGCAGTTTATATAGCGGGAAGCGGGAGCAGTACTTC | CASSLYSGKREQYF | - | TRBJ2-7 | TRBV27 | TRBD2
TGTGCCACCAGCAGATATCGTAGCGGGAGGGTGGGGGAGACCCAGTACTTC | CATSRYRSGRVGETQYF | - | TRBJ2-5 | TRBV15 | TRBD2
TGTGCCAGCAGCTTATGGGGCGGCGGAGACAATGAGCAGTTCTTC | CASSLWGGGDNEQFF | - | TRBJ2-1 | TRBV11-1 | -
TGTGCCAGCAGGCCCCGGGGGAACACTGAAGCTTTCTTT | CASRPRGNTEAFF | - | TRBJ1-1 | TRBV5-8 | -
TGTGCCAGCAGCCCTCGAGCAGGGAACACTGAAGCTTTCTTT | CASSPRAGNTEAFF | - | TRBJ1-1 | TRBV28 | -
TGTGCCAGCTCACTGGAGGGTAGTCAGCCCCAGCATTTT | CASSLEGSQPQHF | - | TRBJ1-5 | TRBV18 | -
TGCGCCAGCAGCTTGGGACAGGGGGCGGCCAAAAACATTCAGTACTTC | CASSLGQGAAKNIQYF | once | TRBJ2-4 | TRBV5-1 | TRBD1
TGTGCCAGCAGGGCCGGGACAGGGTCCACAGCTACGCAGTATTTT | CASRAGTGSTATQYF | - | TRBJ2-3 | TRBV6-5 | TRBD1
TGTGCCAGTAGTATGTCCGGGACTAGGCACTACGAGCAGTACTTC | CASSMSGTRHYEQYF | - | TRBJ2-7 | TRBV19 | TRBD2
TGTGCCAGCAGCTCGGATAGGGGGAGCACCGGGGAGCTGTTTTTT | CASSSDRGSTGELFF | - | TRBJ2-2 | TRBV11-3 | -
TGTGCCAGCAGTTTCGAGGGGCAGTACTTC | CASSFEGQYF | - | TRBJ2-7 | TRBV28 | -
TGTGCCAGCAGTTACCCCGGACTAGCGGGAACCTACGAGCAGTACTTC | CASSYPGLAGTYEQYF | - | TRBJ2-7 | TRBV6-5 | TRBD2
TGCAGCGTTGATCCGACAGGGGGCTACGAGCAGTACTTC | CSVDPTGGYEQYF | - | TRBJ2-7 | TRBV29-1 | TRBD1
TGTGCCAGCAGCCGAACAGGGGACGGTGAAAAACTGTTTTTT | CASSRTGDGEKLFF | - | TRBJ1-4 | TRBV7-8 | TRBD1
TGTGCCAGCAGCGTAGCTACTGGGGACTCGGAGGGCTATGGCTACACCTTC | CASSVATGDSEGYGYTF | - | TRBJ1-2 | TRBV9 | -
TGTGCCAGCAGGTCCCAGCGGGAGGGCTCCTACGAGCAGTACTTC | CASRSQREGSYEQYF | - | TRBJ2-7 | TRBV2 | TRBD2
TGTGCCATCAACTCGGGAGAATACACCGGGGAGCTGTTTTTT | CAINSGEYTGELFF | - | TRBJ2-2 | TRBV10-3 | -
TGTGCCAGCAGCCCCGGGACTAGCATTTACAATGAGCAGTTCTTC | CASSPGTSIYNEQFF | once | TRBJ2-1 | TRBV9 | TRBD2
TGTGCCAGAGAGTGGGCCAATGAGCAGTTCTTC | CAREWANEQFF | few | TRBJ2-1 | TRBV5-3 | -
TGTGCCAGCTCGACAGGGGGCGCGGGGGACACTGAAGCTTTCTTT | CASSTGGAGDTEAFF | - | TRBJ1-1 | TRBV6-6 | TRBD1
TGCGCCAGCAGCCCCGCCCCCTTGAACAGGGGGTCTTACAATGAGCAGTTCTTC | CASSPAPLNRGSYNEQFF | - | TRBJ2-1 | TRBV5-1 | TRBD1
TGTGCCAGTAGTATAGATACCGGAGGGGCCGACTCCTACAATGAGCAGTTCTTC | CASSIDTGGADSYNEQFF | - | TRBJ2-1 | TRBV19 | -
TGTGCCAGCAGCTTTAAGTTTCGGCGGGCCCAAGAGACCCAGTACTTC | CASSFKFRRAQETQYF | - | TRBJ2-5 | TRBV7-6 | -
TGTGCCAGCGCACTTCCCCCCCCGGGGAGAAACACTGAAGCTTTCTTT | CASALPPPGRNTEAFF | - | TRBJ1-1 | TRBV28 | -
TGTGCCAGCAGTGAGCCCCACGGGAACACTGAAGCTTTCTTT | CASSEPHGNTEAFF | - | TRBJ1-1 | TRBV25-1 | -
TGTGCCAGCAGTTTACACAGAGATAACTATGGCTACACCTTC | CASSLHRDNYGYTF | - | TRBJ1-2 | TRBV28 | -
TGTGCCAGCAGCGTAGGAGGGGAGGGCAATCAGCCCCAGCATTTT | CASSVGGEGNQPQHF | - | TRBJ1-5 | TRBV9 | -
TGTGCCAGCTCTCCTCGTACTATGAACTACAATGAGCAGTTCTTC | CASSPRTMNYNEQFF | - | TRBJ2-1 | TRBV18 | -
TGTGCCAGCAGTGACTCAGGCGGGGCTGGGGCCAACGTCCTGACTTTC | CASSDSGGAGANVLTF | few | TRBJ2-6 | TRBV6-4 | -
TGTGCCAGCAGTGAAGGGGCGCACACCGGGGAGCTGTTTTTT | CASSEGAHTGELFF | - | TRBJ2-2 | TRBV6-5 | -
TGCGCCAGCAGCTCGAGCGGGGTAGGGGCAGATACGCAGTATTTT | CASSSSGVGADTQYF | - | TRBJ2-3 | TRBV5-1 | TRBD2
TGTGCCAGCAGTGGGGTGGTAGTGGGGGCGAATCAGCCCCAGCATTTT | CASSGVVVGANQPQHF | - | TRBJ1-5 | TRBV6-1 | -